The clone carrying this T cell receptor (beta chain) was detected a few times. The data are from a study of shared T cell receptors in the human thymus. Germline trimming cut 4 bases from V and 7 bases from J; bases unmatched to any gene: 10. This CDR3 has 15 residues. The germline gives CDR1 MGHRA, CDR2 YSYEKL. Measured with immunoSEQ multiplex PCR; TCRdb has only the in-frame clones, and not every one. The repertoire holds about 660,000 clones, roughly 90% seen once, with 0.008% to 0.011% in the top ten. The data were also submitted as part of a second study, on human thymus T cells.

The chain joins TRBV4-1 to TRBJ2-1; TRBD1 agrees at 7 bases. The sequencing input was thymocytes. The sequence was obtained from a boy under three years old with a congenital heart defect. The CDR3 region has the DNA TGCGCCAGCAGCCGGACCGGGACAGCGTCTAATGAGCAGTTCTTC. This codes for CASSRTGTASNEQFF.